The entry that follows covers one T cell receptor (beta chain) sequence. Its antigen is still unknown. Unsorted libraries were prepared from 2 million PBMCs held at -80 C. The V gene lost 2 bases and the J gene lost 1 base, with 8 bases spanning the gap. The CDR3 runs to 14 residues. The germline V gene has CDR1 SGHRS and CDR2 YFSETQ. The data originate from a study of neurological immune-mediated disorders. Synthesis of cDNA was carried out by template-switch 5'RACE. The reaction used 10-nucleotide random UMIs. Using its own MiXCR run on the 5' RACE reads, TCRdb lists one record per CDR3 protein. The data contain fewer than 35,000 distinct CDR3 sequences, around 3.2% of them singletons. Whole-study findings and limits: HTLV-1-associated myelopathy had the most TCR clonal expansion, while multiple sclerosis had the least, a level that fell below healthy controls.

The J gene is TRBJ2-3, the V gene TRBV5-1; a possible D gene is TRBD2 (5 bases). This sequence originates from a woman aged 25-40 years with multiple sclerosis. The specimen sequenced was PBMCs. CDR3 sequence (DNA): TGCGCCAGCAGCTTAGCCGGGGGCACAGATACGCAGTATTTT. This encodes CASSLAGGTDTQYF.